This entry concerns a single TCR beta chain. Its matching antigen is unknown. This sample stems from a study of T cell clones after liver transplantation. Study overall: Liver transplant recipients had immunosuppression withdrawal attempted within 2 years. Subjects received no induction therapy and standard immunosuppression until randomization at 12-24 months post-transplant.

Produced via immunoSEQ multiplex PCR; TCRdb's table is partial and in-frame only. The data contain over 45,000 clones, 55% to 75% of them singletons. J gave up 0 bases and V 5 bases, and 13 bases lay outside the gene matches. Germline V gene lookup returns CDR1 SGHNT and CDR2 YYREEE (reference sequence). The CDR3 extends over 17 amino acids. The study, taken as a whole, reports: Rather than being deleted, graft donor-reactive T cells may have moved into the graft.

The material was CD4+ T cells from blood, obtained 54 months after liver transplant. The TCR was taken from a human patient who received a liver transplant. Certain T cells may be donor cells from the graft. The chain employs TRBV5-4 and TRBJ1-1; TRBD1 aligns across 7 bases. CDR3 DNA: TGTGCCAGCAGTCTAACAGGGGCCACCGTTATGAACACTGAAGCTTTCTTT. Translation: CASSLTGATVMNTEAFF.